The clone carrying this T cell receptor (beta chain) has just a few counts. Its antigen is still unknown. Prepared libraries of TCR beta cDNA carried unique molecular identifiers. Starting from approximately 1 to 10 million T cells, the study yielded roughly 0.5 million cDNA molecules. MiXCR, run by TCRdb on the PCR reads, gives a single entry per CDR3 protein. Of about 540,000 distinct CDR3 sequences in the sample, around a third are singletons; the top ten hold 5% to 6%. These data are taken from a study of post-analysis software for immune sequencing data. On the study more broadly: Relapsing-remitting, secondary progressive and progressive-relapsing courses of multiple sclerosis were included.

V lost 3 bases, J lost 10 bases, and 14 bases stayed unmatched. From germline, CDR1 is SQVTM and CDR2 ANQGSEA. CDR3 length: 15 residues. Regarding the study as a whole: Compared with controls, patients had more of roughly five TRBV segments, including TRBV5-6, TRBV5-1 and TRBV20-1. F-measure co-clustering was strong for batch-matched samples.

The chain has TRBV29-1 and TRBJ2-1, with 8 bases lining up with TRBD1. The TCR comes from a girl aged 2-17 years with multiple sclerosis. Sequences were obtained from blood. The CDR3 region has the DNA TGCAGCGTTGACGGCAGGGGGCCCCTGAAAAGGGAGCAGTTCTTC. Its protein is CSVDGRGPLKREQFF.